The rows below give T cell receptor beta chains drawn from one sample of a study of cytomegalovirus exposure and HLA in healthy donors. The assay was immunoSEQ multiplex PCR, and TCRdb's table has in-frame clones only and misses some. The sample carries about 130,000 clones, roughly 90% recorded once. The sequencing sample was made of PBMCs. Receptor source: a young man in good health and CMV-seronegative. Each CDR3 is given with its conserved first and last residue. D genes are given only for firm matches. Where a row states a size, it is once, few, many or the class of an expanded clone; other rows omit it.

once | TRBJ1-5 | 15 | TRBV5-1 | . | CASSLVGDVGQPQHF | TGCGCCAGCAGCTTGGTAGGCGATGTCGGGCAGCCCCAGCATTTT
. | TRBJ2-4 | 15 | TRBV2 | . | CASSDSRDTKNIQYF | TGTGCCAGCAGTGACTCGCGGGATACCAAAAACATTCAGTACTTC
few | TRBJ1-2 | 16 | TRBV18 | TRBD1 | CASSPSPTGQNYGYTF | TGTGCCAGCTCACCTTCCCCGACAGGGCAGAACTATGGCTACACCTTC
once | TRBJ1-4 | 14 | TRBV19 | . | CASSPTETNEKLFF | TGTGCCAGTAGTCCCACAGAAACTAATGAAAAACTGTTTTTT
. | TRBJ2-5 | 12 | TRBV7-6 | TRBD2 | CASSPSGGGQYF | TGTGCCAGCAGCCCCAGTGGGGGGGGCCAGTACTTC
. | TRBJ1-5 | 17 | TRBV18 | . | CASSRYRRTVSDQPQHF | TGTGCCAGCTCACGATATAGAAGGACAGTCTCGGATCAGCCCCAGCATTTT
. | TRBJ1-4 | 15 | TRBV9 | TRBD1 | CASSLRDRRNEKLFF | TGTGCCAGCAGCCTCCGGGACAGGCGTAATGAAAAACTGTTTTTT
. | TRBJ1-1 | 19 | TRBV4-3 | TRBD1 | CASSQAPPDRGSLNTEAFF | TGCGCCAGCAGCCAAGCGCCCCCCGACAGGGGAAGCCTGAACACTGAAGCTTTCTTT
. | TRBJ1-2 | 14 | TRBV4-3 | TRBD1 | CASSQSQGWYGYTF | TGCGCCAGCAGCCAATCACAGGGGTGGTATGGCTACACCTTC
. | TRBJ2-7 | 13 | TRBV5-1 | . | CASSFRDTGEQYF | TGCGCCAGCAGCTTCAGGGACACCGGCGAGCAGTACTTC
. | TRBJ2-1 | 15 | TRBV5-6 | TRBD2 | CASSWAGTSGSKWFF | TGTGCCAGCAGCTGGGCGGGGACTAGCGGGAGTAAATGGTTCTTC
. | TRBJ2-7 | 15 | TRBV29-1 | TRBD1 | CSVEEGTGGAYEQYF | TGCAGCGTTGAAGAGGGGACAGGGGGCGCCTACGAGCAGTACTTC
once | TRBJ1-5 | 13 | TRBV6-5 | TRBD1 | CASGRQGGQPQHF | TGTGCCAGTGGACGACAGGGGGGTCAGCCCCAGCATTTT
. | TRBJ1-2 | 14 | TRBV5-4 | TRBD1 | CASTDRGINYGYTF | TGTGCCAGTACGGACAGGGGTATTAACTATGGCTACACCTTC
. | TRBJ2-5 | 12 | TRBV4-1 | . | CASSQDEATQYF | TGCGCCAGCAGCCAAGATGAGGCGACCCAGTACTTC
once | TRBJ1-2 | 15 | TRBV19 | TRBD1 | CASSLSGTGGPGYTF | TGTGCCAGTAGCTTATCCGGGACAGGGGGCCCTGGCTACACCTTC
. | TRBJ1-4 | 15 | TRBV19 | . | CASSGVLGKREKLFF | TGTGCCAGTAGTGGCGTACTGGGTAAGAGGGAAAAACTGTTTTTT
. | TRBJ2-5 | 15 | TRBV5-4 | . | CASSLESAYQETQYF | TGTGCCAGCAGCTTGGAAAGCGCTTACCAAGAGACCCAGTACTTC
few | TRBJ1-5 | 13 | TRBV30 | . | CAWSGQDNQPQHF | TGTGCCTGGAGTGGGCAAGACAATCAGCCCCAGCATTTT
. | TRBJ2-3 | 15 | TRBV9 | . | CASSVEGGGPDTQYF | TGTGCCAGCAGCGTAGAAGGGGGAGGGCCAGATACGCAGTATTTT
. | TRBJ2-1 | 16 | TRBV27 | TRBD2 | CASSLDLSGMANEQFF | TGTGCCAGCAGTTTGGATCTGAGCGGGATGGCCAATGAGCAGTTCTTC
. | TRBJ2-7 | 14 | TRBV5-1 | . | CASSPPGDSYEQYF | TGCGCCAGCAGCCCGCCGGGAGACTCCTACGAGCAGTACTTC